This T cell receptor (beta chain) emerged from a study of T cells after yellow fever vaccination. Study in general: SMART-Seq v4 Ultra Low Input prepared libraries from low-cell fractions.

CDR3 length: 13 residues. Germline V gives CDR1 ENHRY, CDR2 SYGVKD. V was clipped by 4 bases and J by 5 bases, with 11 bases between them. This clonotype was recorded a few times. The antigen is not known. Synthesis of TCR cDNA relied on 5'RACE template switching, which attached a universal primer site and UMIs. TCRdb reanalysed the 5' RACE reads using MiXCR and keeps one entry per CDR3 protein. The data contain hundreds of thousands of distinct CDR3 sequences, about 14% of them singletons. General observations from the study: Only a minor proportion of clonotypes was detected across both CD4 and CD8 compartments.

This chain uses TRBV10-3 with TRBJ2-5; D is uncertain. The receptor comes from a man aged 30 to 39 who received the YFV17D yellow fever vaccine. Sequencing used PBMCs, obtained on the day of the yellow fever booster vaccination. As DNA, the CDR3 is TGTGCCATCAGTGTTCGCGGTGCGGAGACCCAGTACTTC. Its protein is CAISVRGAETQYF.